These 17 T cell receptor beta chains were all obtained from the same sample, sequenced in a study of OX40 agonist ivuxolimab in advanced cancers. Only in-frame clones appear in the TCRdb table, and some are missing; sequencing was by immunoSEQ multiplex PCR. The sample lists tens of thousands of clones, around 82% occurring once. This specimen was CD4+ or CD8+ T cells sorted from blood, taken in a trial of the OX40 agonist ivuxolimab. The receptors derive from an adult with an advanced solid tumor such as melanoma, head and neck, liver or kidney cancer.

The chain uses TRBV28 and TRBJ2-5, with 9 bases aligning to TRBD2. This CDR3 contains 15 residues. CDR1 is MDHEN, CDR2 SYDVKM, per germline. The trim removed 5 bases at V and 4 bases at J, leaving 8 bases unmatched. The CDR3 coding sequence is TGTGCCAGCAGTGAAACTAGCGGGCGTGTAGAGACCCAGTACTTC. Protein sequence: CASSETSGRVETQYF.

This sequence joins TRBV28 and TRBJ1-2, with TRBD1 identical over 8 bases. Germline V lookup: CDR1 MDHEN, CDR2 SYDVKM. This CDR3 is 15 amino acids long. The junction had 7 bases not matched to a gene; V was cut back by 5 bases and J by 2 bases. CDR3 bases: TGTGCCAGCAGTCCGGGACAGGCTTGGAACTATGGCTACACCTTC. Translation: CASSPGQAWNYGYTF.

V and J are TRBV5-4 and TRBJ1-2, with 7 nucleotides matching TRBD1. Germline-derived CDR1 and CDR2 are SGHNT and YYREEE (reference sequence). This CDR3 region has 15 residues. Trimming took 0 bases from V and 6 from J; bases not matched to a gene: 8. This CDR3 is CASSLGLRGRNGYTF. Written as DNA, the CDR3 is TGTGCCAGCAGCTTGGGCCTAAGGGGGCGTAATGGCTACACCTTC.

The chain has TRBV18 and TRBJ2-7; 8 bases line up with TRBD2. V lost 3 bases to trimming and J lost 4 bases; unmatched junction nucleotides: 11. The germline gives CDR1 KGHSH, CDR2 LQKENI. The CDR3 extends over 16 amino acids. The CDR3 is CASSPMTSEHTYEQYF. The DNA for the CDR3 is TGTGCCAGCTCACCTATGACTAGCGAGCATACTTACGAGCAGTACTTC. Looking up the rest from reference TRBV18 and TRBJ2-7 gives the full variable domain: NAGVMQNPRHLVRRRGQEARLRCSPMKGHSHVYWYRQLPEEGLKFMVYLQKENIIDESGMPKERFSAEFPKEGPSILRIQQVVRGDSAAYFCASSPMTSEHTYEQYFGPGTRLTVT.

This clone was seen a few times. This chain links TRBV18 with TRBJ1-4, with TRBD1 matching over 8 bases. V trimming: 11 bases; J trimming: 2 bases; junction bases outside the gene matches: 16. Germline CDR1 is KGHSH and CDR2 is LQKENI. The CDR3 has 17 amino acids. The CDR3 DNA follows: TGTGCCTCAGATTCCGGGACAGGCCTCATTACTAATGAAAAACTGTTTTTT. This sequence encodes CASDSGTGLITNEKLFF. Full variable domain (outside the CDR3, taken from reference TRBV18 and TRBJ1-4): NAGVMQNPRHLVRRRGQEARLRCSPMKGHSHVYWYRQLPEEGLKFMVYLQKENIIDESGMPKERFSAEFPKEGPSILRIQQVVRGDSAAYFCASDSGTGLITNEKLFFGSGTQLSVL.

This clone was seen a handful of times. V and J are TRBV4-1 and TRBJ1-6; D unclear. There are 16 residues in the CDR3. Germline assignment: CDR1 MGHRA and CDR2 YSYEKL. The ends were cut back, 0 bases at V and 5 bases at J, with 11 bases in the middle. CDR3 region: CASSQEVVPDNSPLHF. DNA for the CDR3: TGCGCCAGCAGCCAAGAAGTAGTGCCGGATAATTCACCCCTCCACTTT.

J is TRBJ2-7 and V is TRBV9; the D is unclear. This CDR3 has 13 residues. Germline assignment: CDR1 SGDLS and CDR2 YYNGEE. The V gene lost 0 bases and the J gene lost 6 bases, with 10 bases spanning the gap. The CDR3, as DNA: TGTGCCAGCAGCGTAGAAACCTACTCCGAGCAGTACTTC. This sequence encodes CASSVETYSEQYF.

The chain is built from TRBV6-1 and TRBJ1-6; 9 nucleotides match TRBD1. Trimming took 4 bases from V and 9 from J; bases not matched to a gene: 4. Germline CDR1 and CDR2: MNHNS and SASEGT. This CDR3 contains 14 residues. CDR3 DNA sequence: TGTGCCAGCAGTGGGACAGGGGTGCGTTCACCCCTCCACTTT. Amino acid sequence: CASSGTGVRSPLHF.

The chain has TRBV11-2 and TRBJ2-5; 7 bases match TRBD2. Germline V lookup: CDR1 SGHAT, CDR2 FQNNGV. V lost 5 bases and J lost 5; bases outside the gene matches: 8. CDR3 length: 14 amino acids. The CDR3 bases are TGTGCCAGCAGCATCCCGGGGGGAGGGGAGACCCAGTACTTC. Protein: CASSIPGGGETQYF. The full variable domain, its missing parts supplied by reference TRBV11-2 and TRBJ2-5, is EAGVAQSPRYKIIEKRQSVAFWCNPISGHATLYWYQQILGQGPKLLIQFQNNGVVDDSQLPKDRFSAERLKGVDSTLKIQPAKLEDSAVYLCASSIPGGGETQYFGPGTRLLVL.

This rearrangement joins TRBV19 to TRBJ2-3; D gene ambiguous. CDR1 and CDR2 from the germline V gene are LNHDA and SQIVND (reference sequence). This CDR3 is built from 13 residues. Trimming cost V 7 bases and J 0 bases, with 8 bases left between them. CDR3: CASMEVSTDTQYF. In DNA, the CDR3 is TGTGCCAGTATGGAAGTGAGCACAGATACGCAGTATTTT.

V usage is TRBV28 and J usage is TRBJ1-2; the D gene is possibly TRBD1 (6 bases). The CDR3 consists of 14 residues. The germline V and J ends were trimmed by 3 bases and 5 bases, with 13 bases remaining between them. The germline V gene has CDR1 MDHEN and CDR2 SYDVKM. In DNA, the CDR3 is TGTGCCAGCAGTTTCCACAGGGATAGGTATGGCTACACCTTC. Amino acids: CASSFHRDRYGYTF.

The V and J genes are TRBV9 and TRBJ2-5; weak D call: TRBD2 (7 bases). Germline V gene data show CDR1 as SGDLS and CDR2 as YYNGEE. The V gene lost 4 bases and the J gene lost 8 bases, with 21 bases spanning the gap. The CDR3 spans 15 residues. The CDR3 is CASSPRGGAASTQYF. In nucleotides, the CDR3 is TGTGCCAGCAGCCCCCGAGGGGGGGCCGCCTCAACCCAGTACTTC.

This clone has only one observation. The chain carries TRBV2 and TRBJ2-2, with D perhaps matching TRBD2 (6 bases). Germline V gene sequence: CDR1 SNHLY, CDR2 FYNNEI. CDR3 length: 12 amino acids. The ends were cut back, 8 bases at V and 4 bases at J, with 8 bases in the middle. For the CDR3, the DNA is TGTGCCAGCGGAGCGGGCACCGGGGAGCTGTTTTTT. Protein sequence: CASGAGTGELFF.

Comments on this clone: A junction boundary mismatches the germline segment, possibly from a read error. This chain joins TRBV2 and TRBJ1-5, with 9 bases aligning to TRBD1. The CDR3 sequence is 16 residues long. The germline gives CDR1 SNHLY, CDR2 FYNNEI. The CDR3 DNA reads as TGTGCCAGCAGCCGGGACAGGGACTCTAGCGATCAGCCCCAGCATTTT. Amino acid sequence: CASSRDRDSSDQPQHF.

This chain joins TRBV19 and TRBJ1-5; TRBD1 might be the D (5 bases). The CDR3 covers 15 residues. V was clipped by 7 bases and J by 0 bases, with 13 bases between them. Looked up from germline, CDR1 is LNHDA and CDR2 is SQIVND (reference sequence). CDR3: CASITAGDSNQPQHF. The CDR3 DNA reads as TGTGCCAGTATAACAGCGGGGGATAGCAATCAGCCCCAGCATTTT.

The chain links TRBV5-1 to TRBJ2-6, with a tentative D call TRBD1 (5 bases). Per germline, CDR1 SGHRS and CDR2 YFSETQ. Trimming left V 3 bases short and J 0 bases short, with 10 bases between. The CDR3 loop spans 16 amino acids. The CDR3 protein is CASSSGLYSGANVLTF. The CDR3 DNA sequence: TGCGCCAGCAGCTCAGGGCTATACTCTGGGGCCAACGTCCTGACTTTC.

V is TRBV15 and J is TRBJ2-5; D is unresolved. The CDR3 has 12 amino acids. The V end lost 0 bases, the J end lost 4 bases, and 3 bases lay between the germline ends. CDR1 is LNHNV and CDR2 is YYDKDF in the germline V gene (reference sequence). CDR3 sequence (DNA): TGTGCCACCAGCAGAGATAGAGAGACCCAGTACTTC. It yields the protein CATSRDRETQYF.